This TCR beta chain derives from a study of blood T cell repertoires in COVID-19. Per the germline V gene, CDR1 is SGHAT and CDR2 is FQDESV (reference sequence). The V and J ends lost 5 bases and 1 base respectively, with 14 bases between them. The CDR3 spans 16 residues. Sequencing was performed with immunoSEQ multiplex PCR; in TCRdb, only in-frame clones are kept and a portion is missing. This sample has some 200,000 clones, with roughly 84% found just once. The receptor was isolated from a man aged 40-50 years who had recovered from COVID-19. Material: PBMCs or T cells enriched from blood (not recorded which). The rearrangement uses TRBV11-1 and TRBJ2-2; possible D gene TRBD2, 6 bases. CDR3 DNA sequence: TGTGCCAGCAGCACAACCGGGGGAAAGAACACCGGGGAGCTGTTTTTT. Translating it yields CASSTTGGKNTGELFF.